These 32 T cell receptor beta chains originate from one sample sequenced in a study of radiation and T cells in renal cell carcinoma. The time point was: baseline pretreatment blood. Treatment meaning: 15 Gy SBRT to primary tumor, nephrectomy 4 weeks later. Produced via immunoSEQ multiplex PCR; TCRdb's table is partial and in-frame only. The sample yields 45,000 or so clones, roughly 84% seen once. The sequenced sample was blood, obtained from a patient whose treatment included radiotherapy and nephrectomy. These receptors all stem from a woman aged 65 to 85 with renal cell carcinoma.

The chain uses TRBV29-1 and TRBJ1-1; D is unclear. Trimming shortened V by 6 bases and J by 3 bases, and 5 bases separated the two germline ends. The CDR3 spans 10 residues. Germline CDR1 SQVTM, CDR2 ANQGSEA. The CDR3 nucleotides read TGCAGCGTCGGGCACACTGAAGCTTTCTTT. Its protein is CSVGHTEAFF.

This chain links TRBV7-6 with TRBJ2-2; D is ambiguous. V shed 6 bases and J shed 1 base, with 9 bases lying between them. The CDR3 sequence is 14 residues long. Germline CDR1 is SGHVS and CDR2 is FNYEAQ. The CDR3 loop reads CASSSDWNTGELFF. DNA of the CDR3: TGTGCCAGCAGTTCCGACTGGAACACCGGGGAGCTGTTTTTT.

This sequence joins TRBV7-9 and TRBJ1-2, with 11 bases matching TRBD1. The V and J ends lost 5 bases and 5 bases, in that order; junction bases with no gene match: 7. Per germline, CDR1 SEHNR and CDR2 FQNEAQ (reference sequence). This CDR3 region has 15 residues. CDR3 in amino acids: CASSPGTGGLYGYTF. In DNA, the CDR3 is TGTGCCAGCAGCCCGGGGACAGGGGGTTTGTATGGCTACACCTTC.

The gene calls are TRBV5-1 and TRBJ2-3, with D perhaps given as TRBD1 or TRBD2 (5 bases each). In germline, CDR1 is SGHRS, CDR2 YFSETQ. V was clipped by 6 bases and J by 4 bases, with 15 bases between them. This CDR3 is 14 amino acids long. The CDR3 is CASKGPGTADTQYF. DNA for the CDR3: TGCGCCAGCAAAGGGCCAGGGACGGCAGATACGCAGTATTTT.

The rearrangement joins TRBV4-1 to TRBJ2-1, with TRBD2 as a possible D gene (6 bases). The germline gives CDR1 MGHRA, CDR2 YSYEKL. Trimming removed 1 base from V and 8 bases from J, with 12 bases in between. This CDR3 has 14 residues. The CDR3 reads CASSQGGGTHEQFF. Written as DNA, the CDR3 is TGCGCCAGCAGCCAAGGGGGCGGGACCCATGAGCAGTTCTTC.

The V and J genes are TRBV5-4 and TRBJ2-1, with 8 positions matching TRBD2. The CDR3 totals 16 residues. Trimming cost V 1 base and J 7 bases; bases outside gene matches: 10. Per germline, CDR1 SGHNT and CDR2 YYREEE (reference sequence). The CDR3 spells CASSLTGGGLGNEQFF. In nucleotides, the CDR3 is TGTGCCAGCAGCTTGACGGGAGGGGGATTAGGAAATGAGCAGTTCTTC.

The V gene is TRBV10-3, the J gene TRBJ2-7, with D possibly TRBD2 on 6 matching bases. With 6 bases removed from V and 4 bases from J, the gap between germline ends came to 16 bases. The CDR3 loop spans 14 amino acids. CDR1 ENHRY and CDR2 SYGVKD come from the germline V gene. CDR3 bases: TGTGCCATCAGGAAGGAGGGGCGGGCGTACGAGCAGTACTTC. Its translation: CAIRKEGRAYEQYF.

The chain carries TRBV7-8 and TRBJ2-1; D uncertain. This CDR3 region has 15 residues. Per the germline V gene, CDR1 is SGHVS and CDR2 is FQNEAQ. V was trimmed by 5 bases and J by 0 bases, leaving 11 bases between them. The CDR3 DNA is TGTGCCAGCAGCCCCACCGGATACTCCTACAATGAGCAGTTCTTC. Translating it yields CASSPTGYSYNEQFF.

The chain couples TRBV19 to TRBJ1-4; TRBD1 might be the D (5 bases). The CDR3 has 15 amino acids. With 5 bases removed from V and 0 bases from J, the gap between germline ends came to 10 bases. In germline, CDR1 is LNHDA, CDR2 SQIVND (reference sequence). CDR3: CASSSDSATNEKLFF. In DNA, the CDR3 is TGTGCCAGTAGTTCTGACAGCGCAACTAATGAAAAACTGTTTTTT.

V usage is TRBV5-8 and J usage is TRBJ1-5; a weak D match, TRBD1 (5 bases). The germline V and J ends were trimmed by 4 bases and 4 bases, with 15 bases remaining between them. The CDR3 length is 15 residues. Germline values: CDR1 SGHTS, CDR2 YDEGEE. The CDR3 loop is CASSKQGSRNQPQHF. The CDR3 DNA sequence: TGTGCCAGCAGCAAGCAGGGATCAAGAAATCAGCCCCAGCATTTT. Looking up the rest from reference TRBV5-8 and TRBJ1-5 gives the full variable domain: EAGVTQSPTHLIKTRGQQATLRCSPISGHTSVYWYQQALGLGLQFLLWYDEGEERNRGNFPPRFSGRQFPNYSSELNVNALELEDSALYLCASSKQGSRNQPQHFGDGTRLSIL.

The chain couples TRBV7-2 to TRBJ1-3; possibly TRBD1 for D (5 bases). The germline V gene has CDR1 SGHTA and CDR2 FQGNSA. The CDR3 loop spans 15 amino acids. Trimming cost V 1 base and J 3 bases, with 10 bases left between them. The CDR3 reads CASSLGGEVGNTIYF. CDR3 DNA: TGTGCCAGCAGCTTAGGGGGCGAGGTTGGAAACACCATATATTTT.

Here the CDR3 reads CASSVGQDQTQYF. The CDR3, as DNA: TGTGCCAGCAGCGTGGGACAGGATCAGACCCAGTACTTC. The chain joins TRBV9 to TRBJ2-5; 8 positions match TRBD1. CDR3 size: 13 residues. Germline V CDR1 and CDR2: SGDLS, YYNGEE. The J segment lost 6 bases and the V segment lost 2 bases, leaving 3 bases of the junction unmatched.

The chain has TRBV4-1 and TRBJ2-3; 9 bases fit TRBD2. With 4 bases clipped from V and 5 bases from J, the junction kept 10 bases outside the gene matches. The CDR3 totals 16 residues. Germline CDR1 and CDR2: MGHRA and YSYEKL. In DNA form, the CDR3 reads TGCGCCAGCAGCCCCCATGGTAGCGGGAGTATAGATACGCAGTATTTT. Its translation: CASSPHGSGSIDTQYF.

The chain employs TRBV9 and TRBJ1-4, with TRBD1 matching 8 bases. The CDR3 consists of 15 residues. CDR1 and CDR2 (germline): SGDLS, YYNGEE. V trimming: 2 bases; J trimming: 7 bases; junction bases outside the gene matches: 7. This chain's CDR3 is CASSVTGQGGEKLFF. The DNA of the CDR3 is TGTGCCAGCAGCGTTACAGGACAGGGTGGTGAAAAACTGTTTTTT. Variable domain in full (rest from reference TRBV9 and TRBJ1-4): DSGVTQTPKHLITATGQRVTLRCSPRSGDLSVYWYQQSLDQGLQFLIQYYNGEERAKGNILERFSAQQFPDLHSELNLSSLELGDSALYFCASSVTGQGGEKLFFGSGTQLSVL.

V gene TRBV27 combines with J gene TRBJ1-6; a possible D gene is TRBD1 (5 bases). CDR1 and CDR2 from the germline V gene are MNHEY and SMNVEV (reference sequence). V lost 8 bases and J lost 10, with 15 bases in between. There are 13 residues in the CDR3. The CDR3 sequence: CASGAVSSSPLHF. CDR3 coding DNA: TGTGCCAGCGGGGCAGTCAGTAGCTCACCCCTCCACTTT.

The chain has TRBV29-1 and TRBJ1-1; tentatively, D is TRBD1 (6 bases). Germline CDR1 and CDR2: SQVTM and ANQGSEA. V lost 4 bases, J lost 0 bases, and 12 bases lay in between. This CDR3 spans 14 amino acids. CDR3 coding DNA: TGCAGCGTTGGGGGGCAGAGCCTGAACACTGAAGCTTTCTTT. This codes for CSVGGQSLNTEAFF.

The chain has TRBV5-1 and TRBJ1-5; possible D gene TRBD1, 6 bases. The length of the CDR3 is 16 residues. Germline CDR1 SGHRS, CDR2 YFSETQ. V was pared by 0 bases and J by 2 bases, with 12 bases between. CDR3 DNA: TGCGCCAGCAGCTTGGAGGGGGGAGCCGGCAATCAGCCCCAGCATTTT. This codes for CASSLEGGAGNQPQHF.

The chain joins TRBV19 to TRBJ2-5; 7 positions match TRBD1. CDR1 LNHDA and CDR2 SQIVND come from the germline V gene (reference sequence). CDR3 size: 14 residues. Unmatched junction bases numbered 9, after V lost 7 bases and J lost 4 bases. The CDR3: CASTQTGRRETQYF. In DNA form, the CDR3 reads TGTGCCAGTACCCAGACAGGGCGAAGAGAGACCCAGTACTTC.

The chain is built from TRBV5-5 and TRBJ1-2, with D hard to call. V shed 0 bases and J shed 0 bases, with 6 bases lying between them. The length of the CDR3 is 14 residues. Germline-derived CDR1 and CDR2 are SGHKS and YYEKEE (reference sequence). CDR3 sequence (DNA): TGTGCCAGCAGCTTGGCTACTGCTAACTATGGCTACACCTTC. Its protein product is CASSLATANYGYTF. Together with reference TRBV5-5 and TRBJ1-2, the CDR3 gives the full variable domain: DAGVTQSPTHLIKTRGQQVTLRCSPISGHKSVSWYQQVLGQGPQFIFQYYEKEERGRGNFPDRFSARQFPNYSSELNVNALLLGDSALYLCASSLATANYGYTFGSGTRLTVV.

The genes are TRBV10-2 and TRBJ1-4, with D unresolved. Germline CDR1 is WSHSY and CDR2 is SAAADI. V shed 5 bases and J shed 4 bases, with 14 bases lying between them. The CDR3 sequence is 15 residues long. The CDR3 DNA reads TGCGCCAGCAGTTTTGGGTCTAAGATTAATGAAAAACTGTTTTTT. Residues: CASSFGSKINEKLFF.

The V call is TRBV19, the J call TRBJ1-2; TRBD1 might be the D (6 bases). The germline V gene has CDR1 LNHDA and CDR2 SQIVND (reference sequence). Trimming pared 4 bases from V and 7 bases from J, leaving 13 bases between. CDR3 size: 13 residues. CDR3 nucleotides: TGTGCCAGTAGTAAGGACGGGGGCGGTGGCTACACCTTC. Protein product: CASSKDGGGGYTF.

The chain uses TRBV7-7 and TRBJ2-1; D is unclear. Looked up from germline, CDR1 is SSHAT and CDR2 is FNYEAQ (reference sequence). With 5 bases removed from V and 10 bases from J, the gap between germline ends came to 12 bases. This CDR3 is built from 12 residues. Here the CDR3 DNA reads TGTGCCAGCAGCCCCCCCCGTGGGGAGCAGTTCTTC. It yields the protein CASSPPRGEQFF. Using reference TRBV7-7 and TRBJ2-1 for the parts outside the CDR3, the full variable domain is GAGVSQSPRYKVTKRGQDVTLRCDPISSHATLYWYQQALGQGPEFLTYFNYEAQPDKSGLPSDRFSAERPEGSISTLTIQRTEQRDSAMYRCASSPPRGEQFFGPGTRLTVL.

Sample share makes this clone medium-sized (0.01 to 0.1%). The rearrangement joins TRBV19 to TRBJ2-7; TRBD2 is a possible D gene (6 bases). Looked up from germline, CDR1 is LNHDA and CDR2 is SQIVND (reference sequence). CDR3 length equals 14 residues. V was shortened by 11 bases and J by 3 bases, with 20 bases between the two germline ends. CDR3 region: CAGGSAGERYEQYF. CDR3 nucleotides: TGTGCCGGGGGATCAGCGGGTGAACGCTACGAGCAGTACTTC.

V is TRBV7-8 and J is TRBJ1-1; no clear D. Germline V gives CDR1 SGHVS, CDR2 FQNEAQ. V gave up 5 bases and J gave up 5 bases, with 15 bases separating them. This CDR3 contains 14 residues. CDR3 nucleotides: TGTGCCAGCAGCCAAGGCCGGGGAGGGACTGAAGCTTTCTTT. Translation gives CASSQGRGGTEAFF.

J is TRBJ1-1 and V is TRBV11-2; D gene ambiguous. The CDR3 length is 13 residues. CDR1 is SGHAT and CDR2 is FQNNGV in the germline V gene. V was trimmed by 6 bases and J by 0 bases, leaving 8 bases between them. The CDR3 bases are TGTGCCAGCAGATATAGGTTGAACACTGAAGCTTTCTTT. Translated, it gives CASRYRLNTEAFF.

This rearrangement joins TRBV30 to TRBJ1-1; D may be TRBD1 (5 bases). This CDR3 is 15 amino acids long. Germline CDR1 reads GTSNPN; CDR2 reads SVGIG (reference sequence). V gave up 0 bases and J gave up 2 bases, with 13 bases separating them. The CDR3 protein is CAWSVIDSPNTEAFF. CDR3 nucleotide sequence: TGTGCCTGGAGTGTTATCGACAGCCCAAACACTGAAGCTTTCTTT.

CDR3 residues: CASSLETNYEQYF. The CDR3 region has the DNA TGCGCCAGCAGCCTAGAAACAAATTACGAGCAGTACTTC. The V call is TRBV4-1, the J call TRBJ2-7; D uncertain. The ends were cut back, 4 bases at V and 4 bases at J, with 11 bases in the middle. Germline loops: CDR1 MGHRA, CDR2 YSYEKL. The CDR3 has 13 amino acids.

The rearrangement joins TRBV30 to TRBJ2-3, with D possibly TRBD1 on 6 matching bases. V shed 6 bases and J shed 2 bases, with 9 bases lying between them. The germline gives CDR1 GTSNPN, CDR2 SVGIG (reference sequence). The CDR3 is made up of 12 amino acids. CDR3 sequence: CACDRSTDTQYF. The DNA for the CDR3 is TGTGCCTGTGACAGGTCCACAGATACGCAGTATTTT.

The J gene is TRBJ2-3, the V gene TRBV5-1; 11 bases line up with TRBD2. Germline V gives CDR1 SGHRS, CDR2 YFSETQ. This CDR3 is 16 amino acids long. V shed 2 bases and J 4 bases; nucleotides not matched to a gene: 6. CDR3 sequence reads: CASSLSSGRRSDTQYF. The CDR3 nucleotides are TGCGCCAGCAGCTTATCTAGCGGGAGGAGGTCAGATACGCAGTATTTT.

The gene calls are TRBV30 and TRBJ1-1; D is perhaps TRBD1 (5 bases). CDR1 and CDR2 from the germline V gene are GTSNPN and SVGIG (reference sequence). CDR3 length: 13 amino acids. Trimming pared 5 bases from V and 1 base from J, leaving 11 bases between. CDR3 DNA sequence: TGTGCCTGGGGAAAACAGGAGAACACTGAAGCTTTCTTT. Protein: CAWGKQENTEAFF.

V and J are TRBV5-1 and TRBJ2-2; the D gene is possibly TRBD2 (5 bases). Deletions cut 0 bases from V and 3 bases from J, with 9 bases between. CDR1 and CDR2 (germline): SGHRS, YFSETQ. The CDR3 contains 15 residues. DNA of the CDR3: TGCGCCAGCAGCTTGGGGACTGTCCACACCGGGGAGCTGTTTTTT. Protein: CASSLGTVHTGELFF.

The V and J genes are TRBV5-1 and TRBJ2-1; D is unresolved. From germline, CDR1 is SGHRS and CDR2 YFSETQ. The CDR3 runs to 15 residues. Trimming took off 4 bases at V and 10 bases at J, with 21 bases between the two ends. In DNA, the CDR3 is TGCGCCAGCAGCCCCCTCTCGGCCGTATCAGGAGAGCAGTTCTTC. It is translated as CASSPLSAVSGEQFF.